This TCR beta chain originates from a study of T cell responses to AZD1222 COVID-19 vaccine. General observations from the study: The span of vaccine-associated CD4 TCRs extended across spike, with dominance at 160-218 and 743-854. In the spike-specific TCR repertoire, nearly half reportedly target unmutated variant regions. Repertoire sampling was restricted to post-peak T cell response timepoints.

This clone rates as medium-sized. Its matching antigen is unknown. The CDR3 runs to 16 residues. The V gene's germline CDR1 is MNHEY and CDR2 SVGEGT. The junction had 7 bases not matched to a gene; V was cut back by 2 bases and J by 3 bases. Profiled with immunoSEQ multiplex PCR; TCRdb holds only in-frame clones, not every one. The sample contains more than 150,000 clones, about nine tenths of which appear only once. The chain links TRBV6-2 or TRBV6-3 to TRBJ1-5, with TRBD1 identical over 7 bases. The material was peripheral blood, obtained after recovery from COVID-19. The TCR originated in an adult who had recovered from COVID-19. CDR3: CASSYEMTGSNQPQHF. Written as DNA, the CDR3 is TGTGCCAGCAGTTACGAAATGACAGGGTCCAATCAGCCCCAGCATTTT.